This is a list of T cell receptor beta chains from one sample in a study of CD8 T cells in Susac syndrome. Each CDR3 protein gets one entry after TCRdb re-called the immunoSEQ multiplex PCR reads with MiXCR. The repertoire consists of approximately 80,000 distinct CDR3 sequences, with roughly 95% occurring once and the leading ten covering 0.52%. Sequenced sample: CD8+ T cells from PBMCs. The receptors shown here come from a human donor with Susac syndrome. CDR3s include the opening cysteine and the closing phenylalanine or tryptophan. D genes are given only for firm matches. Size values are once, few and many counts, or a class for expanded clones, and some rows have none.

abundance,j_gene,v_gene,d_gene,CDR3nt,CDR3aa
.,TRBJ2-1,TRBV20-1,TRBD2,TGCAGTGCTAGGGACACCGTTAGCGGGGGTTGGGATGAGCAGTTCTTC,CSARDTVSGGWDEQFF
.,TRBJ1-2,TRBV29-1,.,TGCAGCGTTGCAGGGTCTCGGGGCTACACCTTC,CSVAGSRGYTF
.,TRBJ1-5,TRBV20-1,TRBD1,TGCAGTGCCCCGGGACAGGGAGCAAAAGACAATCAGCCCCAGCATTTT,CSAPGQGAKDNQPQHF
.,TRBJ2-3,TRBV7-9,.,TGTGCCAGCAGCTCGACCATAGGAGGCCGGGGGAACACAGATACGCAGTATTTT,CASSSTIGGRGNTDTQYF
.,TRBJ2-7,TRBV5-1,.,TGCGCCAGCAGCTTAGAGGACACCTCCTACGAGCAGTACTTC,CASSLEDTSYEQYF
once,TRBJ2-7,TRBV7-9,.,TGTGCCAGCAGCTCCTGGACCGGGACCAACACCTACGAGCAGTACTTC,CASSSWTGTNTYEQYF
.,TRBJ1-4,TRBV6-5,.,TGTGCCAGCAGTTGGCAAGACGGGGTTAATGAAAAACTGTTTTTT,CASSWQDGVNEKLFF
.,TRBJ2-2,TRBV24-1,.,TGTGCCACCAGTGAGGAAGGTGGGGAGCTGTTTTTT,CATSEEGGELFF
.,TRBJ2-1,TRBV24-1,.,TGTGCCACCAGTGAGCACGTTGGGAATGAGCAGTTCTTC,CATSEHVGNEQFF
.,TRBJ1-6,TRBV5-5,.,TGTGCCAGCAGCTCGCCTTTGGAAAATTCACCCCTCCACTTT,CASSSPLENSPLHF
.,TRBJ1-6,TRBV5-6,.,TGTGCCAGCAGTCTGGCGGGGAGCTCCTATAATTCACCCCTCCACTTT,CASSLAGSSYNSPLHF
.,TRBJ2-5,TRBV7-8,TRBD2,TGTGCCAGCAGTTCTCCGGGACTAGTCGATCAAGAGACCCAGTACTTC,CASSSPGLVDQETQYF
once,TRBJ1-2,TRBV27,.,TGTGCCAGCAGTCGCGGCGGACAGTGGGGCTACACCTTC,CASSRGGQWGYTF
.,TRBJ1-4,TRBV28,TRBD1,TGTGCCAGCAGTTCACGAAAAGGGGGCGCGAGTGAAAAACTGTTTTTT,CASSSRKGGASEKLFF
.,TRBJ2-7,TRBV6-2/TRBV6-3,TRBD2,TGTGCCAGCAGACCCGGACTAGCGGGGACCTACGAGCAGTACTTC,CASRPGLAGTYEQYF
once,TRBJ1-1,TRBV29-1,.,TGCAGCGCCGGCCGTGTAGGACGAAGCACTGAAGCTTTCTTT,CSAGRVGRSTEAFF
.,TRBJ1-1,TRBV29-1,TRBD1,TGCAGCGCCCGAGGGACAGCCTTGAACACTGAAGCTTTCTTT,CSARGTALNTEAFF
.,TRBJ1-4,TRBV9,.,TGTGCCAGCAGCGTAGAGGGCTCAGCTACTACCTATAATGAAAAACTGTTTTTT,CASSVEGSATTYNEKLFF
.,TRBJ1-1,TRBV6-2/TRBV6-3,TRBD1,TGTGCCAGCTCCTTAACCAGGGACAGGGTTGGGACTGAAGCTTTCTTT,CASSLTRDRVGTEAFF
.,TRBJ2-1,TRBV6-4,TRBD2,TGTGCCAGCAGTGTAGCGGGGGGGAACAATGAGCAGTTCTTC,CASSVAGGNNEQFF
.,TRBJ1-6,TRBV7-9,.,TGTGCCAGCAGCTTGGGGTCACCCCTCCACTTT,CASSLGSPLHF
.,TRBJ2-7,TRBV2,TRBD2,TGTGCCAGCATGGGGACTACCACCTACGAGCAGTACTTC,CASMGTTTYEQYF
.,TRBJ1-2,TRBV5-6,.,TGTGCCAGCAGCTTGCAGGTTGGGGAGGCCGTCTATGGCTACACCTTC,CASSLQVGEAVYGYTF
.,TRBJ2-3,TRBV15,.,TGTGCCACCAGCAGACGCCAGGCCCTCAGCACAGATACGCAGTATTTT,CATSRRQALSTDTQYF
.,TRBJ2-1,TRBV12-5,.,TGTGCTAGTGGTTTGTTCGCGAATGAGCAGTTCTTC,CASGLFANEQFF
.,TRBJ2-1,TRBV7-2,TRBD2,TGTGCCAGCAGCGCCAGACTAGCGAATGAGCAGTTCTTC,CASSARLANEQFF
.,TRBJ1-2,TRBV4-1,TRBD1,TGCGCCAGCTACTCTAGAGCAGGGGGACAGGGGGCGCGGGGCTACACCTTC,CASYSRAGGQGARGYTF
.,TRBJ1-4,TRBV5-1,.,TGCGCCAGCACCCCTTGGCCCAGCGCTAATGAAAAACTGTTTTTT,CASTPWPSANEKLFF
.,TRBJ2-1,TRBV20-1,TRBD2,TGCAGTGCTAGACAGGGACTAAGCTCCTACAATGAGCAGTTCTTC,CSARQGLSSYNEQFF
.,TRBJ2-5,TRBV9,TRBD2,TGTGCCAGCAGCGTATATAGCGGGGCGAATCAAGAGACCCAGTACTTC,CASSVYSGANQETQYF
once,TRBJ1-5,TRBV5-6,.,TGTGCCAGCAGCCCCGGGGGGGCTAGCAATCAGCCCCAGCATTTT,CASSPGGASNQPQHF
.,TRBJ2-5,TRBV5-1,.,TGCGCCAGCAGCTTGGCCGTGGCAGGCCAAGAGACCCAGTACTTC,CASSLAVAGQETQYF
.,TRBJ1-5,TRBV9,.,TGTGCCAGCAGCGGGGGCAATCAGCCCCAGCATTTT,CASSGGNQPQHF
.,TRBJ2-1,TRBV12-3/TRBV12-4,.,TGTGCCAGCAGTTTTGTGGGGTACAATGAGCAGTTCTTC,CASSFVGYNEQFF
.,TRBJ1-1,TRBV30,.,TGTGCCTGGGAACCGGGACAGAACACTGAAGCTTTCTTT,CAWEPGQNTEAFF
.,TRBJ2-2,TRBV4-1,.,TGCGCCAGCAGCCCCCGGGACTTGAACACCGGGGAGCTGTTTTTT,CASSPRDLNTGELFF
.,TRBJ1-4,TRBV30,.,TGTGCCTGGAGAGGAACTAATGAAAAACTGTTTTTT,CAWRGTNEKLFF
.,TRBJ2-3,TRBV12-3/TRBV12-4,.,TGTGCCAGCAGTTTGTACCAGGCAGATACGCAGTATTTT,CASSLYQADTQYF
.,TRBJ2-7,TRBV2,.,TGTGCCAGCAGTACAGACGAGCAGTACTTC,CASSTDEQYF
once,TRBJ2-3,TRBV28,TRBD1,TGTGCCAGCAGTTTAGGACAGGTTACCTCACAGACTACGCAGTATTTT,CASSLGQVTSQTTQYF
.,TRBJ2-7,TRBV20-1,.,TGCAGTGCTAGAGATGGTGAGGGTGCCTCCTACGAGCAGTACTTC,CSARDGEGASYEQYF
.,TRBJ2-1,TRBV29-1,.,TGCAGCGTTGAAGGCATGACATCAAGCTCCTACAATGAGCAGTTCTTC,CSVEGMTSSSYNEQFF
.,TRBJ2-4,TRBV12-3/TRBV12-4,.,TGTGCCAGCAGTGACGGCCCCAAAAACATTCAGTACTTC,CASSDGPKNIQYF
.,TRBJ2-7,TRBV20-1,.,TGCAGTGCTAGACAGGACTACGAGCAGTACTTC,CSARQDYEQYF
.,TRBJ2-7,TRBV20-1,TRBD1,TGCAGTGCTAGAGATCCCCAGGGGGCTTCCTACGAGCAGTACTTC,CSARDPQGASYEQYF
.,TRBJ1-1,TRBV7-9,TRBD1,TGTGCCAGCAGCCAGGGGGTGTATGAAGCTTTCTTT,CASSQGVYEAFF
.,TRBJ2-7,TRBV27,TRBD2,TGTGCCAGCAGGATAGGAGCGGGGGGGCGCGAGCAGTACTTC,CASRIGAGGREQYF
.,TRBJ2-3,TRBV9,.,TGTGCCAGCAGCGTAGATCGGGAAGATACGCAGTATTTT,CASSVDREDTQYF
.,TRBJ2-7,TRBV2,TRBD1,TGTGCCACCCCCAACCGACAGGGCGAGCAGTACTTC,CATPNRQGEQYF
.,TRBJ2-2,TRBV7-8,.,TGTGCCAGCAGCTTAGGGTTCACCGGGGAGCTGTTTTTT,CASSLGFTGELFF
.,TRBJ2-3,TRBV7-9,.,TGTGCCAGCAGCTTCCTAGGGTCCACTAGCACAGATACGCAGTATTTT,CASSFLGSTSTDTQYF
.,TRBJ1-1,TRBV19,.,TGTGCCAGTATTTACGGCGGCACTGAAGCTTTCTTT,CASIYGGTEAFF
.,TRBJ1-1,TRBV28,.,TGTGCCAGCAGTTTAAGCCCCCCAGGGGACACTGAAGCTTTCTTT,CASSLSPPGDTEAFF
.,TRBJ2-1,TRBV20-1,.,TGCAGTGCTAGAGATCGGGACCTTGTGAATGAGCAGTTCTTC,CSARDRDLVNEQFF